A selection of T cell receptor beta chains follows, all from one sample in a study of T cell repertoires in cytomegalovirus infection. Antigens for these TCRs are unknown. TCRdb redid the calling of the reads with MiXCR, one entry per CDR3 protein. The data contain about 400,000 distinct CDR3 sequences, 34% of them singletons. The specimen comprised cultured PBMCs, sampled from culture after CMV antigen stimulation. The receptor source for this set is a human donor in good health (CMV status not recorded). Some clones in this sample may be carry-over from other donors' samples. Both conserved end residues are part of each CDR3. D genes are given only for firm matches. The size of a clone is reported for some rows only, either as once, few or many, or as a class for expanded clones.

DNA	CDR3	D	size	length	J	V
TGTGCCAGCAGGTCATCGGGACAGGGGGAAGAGACCCAGTACTTC	CASRSSGQGEETQYF	TRBD1	NA	15	TRBJ2-5	TRBV7-6
TGTGCCAGCAGCTTCCTGGAGGGTAGGTACACTGAAGCTTTCTTT	CASSFLEGRYTEAFF	NA	many	15	TRBJ1-1	TRBV7-9
TGTGCCAGCAGCTTAGCTCCGGGACCTAACACCGGGGAGCTGTTTTTT	CASSLAPGPNTGELFF	NA	NA	16	TRBJ2-2	TRBV7-9
TGCAGCGTTACTAGTTCCTCCTACGAGCAGTACTTC	CSVTSSSYEQYF	NA	many	12	TRBJ2-7	TRBV29-1
TGTGCCAGCAGTTACTCGAGGCAGGCGGCACCCTGGGATGGCTACACCTTC	CASSYSRQAAPWDGYTF	NA	NA	17	TRBJ1-2	TRBV6-6
TGTGCCAGCAGAGATCGGGGGGGCTCAAACGTCCTGACTTTC	CASRDRGGSNVLTF	TRBD2	few	14	TRBJ2-6	TRBV7-8
TGTGCCAGTAGTATCGAGACTAGCGGGAGGGGCACAGATACGCAGTATTTT	CASSIETSGRGTDTQYF	TRBD2	NA	17	TRBJ2-3	TRBV19
TGTGCCAGCAGTCCCCGGACAGGGGGAAAGACCCAGTACTTC	CASSPRTGGKTQYF	TRBD1	NA	14	TRBJ2-5	TRBV28
TGTGCCAGCAGTTTGACTAGTTCGCAGACCCAGTACTTC	CASSLTSSQTQYF	NA	NA	13	TRBJ2-5	TRBV28
TGTGCCAGCACCGGGACAGGGGGGAACATTCAGTACTTC	CASTGTGGNIQYF	TRBD1	NA	13	TRBJ2-4	TRBV6-1
TGCGCCAGCAGCTCGAGGACTCCATCCTTGAACACTGAAGCTTTCTTT	CASSSRTPSLNTEAFF	NA	NA	16	TRBJ1-1	TRBV5-1
TGTGCCAGCAACCCAGCGGGAGTGGGCTCCTACGAGCAGTACTTC	CASNPAGVGSYEQYF	TRBD2	NA	15	TRBJ2-7	TRBV6-2/TRBV6-3
TGTGCCAGCAGTGGACCGGGACTAGCGGGATACTACAATGAGCAGTTCTTC	CASSGPGLAGYYNEQFF	TRBD2	NA	17	TRBJ2-1	TRBV25-1
TGTGCCAGCAGAGATACAGATTTGAACACTGAAGCTTTCTTT	CASRDTDLNTEAFF	NA	NA	14	TRBJ1-1	TRBV6-5
TGTGCCAGCAGTTTACTATCAGGCACAAATGAAAAACTGTTTTTT	CASSLLSGTNEKLFF	NA	NA	15	TRBJ1-4	TRBV12-3/TRBV12-4
TGTGCCAGCAGCGTTGGACAGGGGCGCGAGCAGTACTTC	CASSVGQGREQYF	TRBD1	NA	13	TRBJ2-7	TRBV7-3
TGTGCCAGCAGCCCTTACCGCCGGAACTATGGCTACACCTTC	CASSPYRRNYGYTF	NA	few	14	TRBJ1-2	TRBV7-3
TGTGCCAGCAGTCCAGGTCACCCCAAAAACATTCAGTACTTC	CASSPGHPKNIQYF	NA	few	14	TRBJ2-4	TRBV7-9
TGTGCCAGCAGGCGAAGGGAGAGCACAGATACGCAGTATTTT	CASRRRESTDTQYF	NA	NA	14	TRBJ2-3	TRBV12-3/TRBV12-4
TGTGCCAGCAGTGGCTCGACTACTAGCGGGAGCTACAATGAGCAGTTCTTC	CASSGSTTSGSYNEQFF	TRBD2	NA	17	TRBJ2-1	TRBV25-1
TGTGCCAGCAGCTTTGTCAATCAAGAGACCCAGTACTTC	CASSFVNQETQYF	NA	NA	13	TRBJ2-5	TRBV7-9
TGTGCCTGGAGTGGACGGAGGGGGTTCGCCTATGAGCAGTTCTTC	CAWSGRRGFAYEQFF	NA	NA	15	TRBJ2-1	TRBV30
TGTGCCAGCAGCTTAGCGGCCAGGCGAACTGAAGCTTTCTTT	CASSLAARRTEAFF	NA	few	14	TRBJ1-1	TRBV7-2
TGTGCCAGCAGTCGGGCAGGGGGCCAGCCCCAGCATTTT	CASSRAGGQPQHF	TRBD1	few	13	TRBJ1-5	TRBV27
TGCGCCAGCAGCCAAGATAGGACACTAACTAATGAAAAACTGTTTTTT	CASSQDRTLTNEKLFF	NA	few	16	TRBJ1-4	TRBV4-1
TGTGCCAGTAGTATCCAACACGACTCTGGAAACACCATATATTTT	CASSIQHDSGNTIYF	NA	NA	15	TRBJ1-3	TRBV19
TGTGCCAGCAGCTTAGACGGGGTTCAAGAGACCCAGTACTTC	CASSLDGVQETQYF	NA	NA	14	TRBJ2-5	TRBV11-1
TGTGCCAGCAGCTTTCAACTAGCGGGGGGGGACAATGAGCAGTTCTTC	CASSFQLAGGDNEQFF	TRBD2	NA	16	TRBJ2-1	TRBV7-2
TGTGCCAGCACCCCCCGGGGACAGGGGGGGATCGGGCAGTACTTC	CASTPRGQGGIGQYF	TRBD1	NA	15	TRBJ2-7	TRBV5-6
TGTGCCTGGAGTGCAGGCCGGGATGGCAATGAGCAGTTCTTC	CAWSAGRDGNEQFF	NA	few	14	TRBJ2-1	TRBV30
TGTGCCAGCACCACAGGGCCAGGCTCAAACTCCTACGAGCAGTACTTC	CASTTGPGSNSYEQYF	NA	NA	16	TRBJ2-7	TRBV6-6
TGTGCCAGCAGCTCGCCCCCACACAACCAAGAGACCCAGTACTTC	CASSSPPHNQETQYF	NA	NA	15	TRBJ2-5	TRBV7-9
TGTGCCAGTAGTATAGGGCAAAACAGGGTTCGCAATCAGCCCCAGCATTTT	CASSIGQNRVRNQPQHF	NA	few	17	TRBJ1-5	TRBV19
TGCGCCAGCAGCCAAACGGGACTGACCGTAAACACCGGGGAGCTGTTTTTT	CASSQTGLTVNTGELFF	NA	few	17	TRBJ2-2	TRBV4-1
TGTGCCAGCAGCTTTTCCGGGACAGGGCATGAAAAACTGTTTTTT	CASSFSGTGHEKLFF	TRBD1	NA	15	TRBJ1-4	TRBV13
TGTGCCAGCAGCCCGACAGGGGGCTGGGGCACTGAAGCTTTCTTT	CASSPTGGWGTEAFF	TRBD1	many	15	TRBJ1-1	TRBV7-2
TGTGCCAGCAGGGCCCCCTCGTCACCCACCGGGGAGCTGTTTTTT	CASRAPSSPTGELFF	NA	NA	15	TRBJ2-2	TRBV25-1
TGCAGTGCTAGAGATGGGCTTTATCCCTACAATGAGCAGTTCTTC	CSARDGLYPYNEQFF	NA	few	15	TRBJ2-1	TRBV20-1
TGTGCCAGCAGCCGGGCCCCGGGCCCCTTGGACACTGAAGCTTTCTTT	CASSRAPGPLDTEAFF	NA	NA	16	TRBJ1-1	TRBV6-5
TGTGCCATCAGCTTAGGGTCTGAGGAAGCTTTCTTT	CAISLGSEEAFF	NA	once	12	TRBJ1-1	TRBV7-9
TGTGCCAGCAGTTATACAGGGGAATCGGATGGCTACACCTTC	CASSYTGESDGYTF	TRBD1	few	14	TRBJ1-2	TRBV7-9
TGTGCCAGTAGTTTCCTACAGGGGCCGATGGGTCAGCCCCAGCATTTT	CASSFLQGPMGQPQHF	TRBD1	NA	16	TRBJ1-5	TRBV19
TGTGCCAGCAGTTACGGGCTAGCGGGAGCCGATGAGCAGTTCTTC	CASSYGLAGADEQFF	TRBD2	NA	15	TRBJ2-1	TRBV6-6
TGTGCCAGCACCGGGGGAGGGATTGGATTGAACACTGAAGCTTTCTTT	CASTGGGIGLNTEAFF	NA	NA	16	TRBJ1-1	TRBV28
TGCAGCGCCCAGGGGGGTAACATTCAGTACTTC	CSAQGGNIQYF	NA	NA	11	TRBJ2-4	TRBV29-1
TGTGCCAGCAGCCCTATTAGGACTACCTTTAGGAATGAGCAGTTCTTC	CASSPIRTTFRNEQFF	NA	few	16	TRBJ2-1	TRBV7-9
TGTGCCAGCAGCCTGGGACTAGCGGGGAAGTTTCCTTTTACGCAGTATTTT	CASSLGLAGKFPFTQYF	TRBD2	few	17	TRBJ2-3	TRBV7-2
TGCAGTGCTAGAGATGCAGCGGGAGGGGCAACAGATACGCAGTATTTT	CSARDAAGGATDTQYF	TRBD2	few	16	TRBJ2-3	TRBV20-1
TGTGCCAGCAGGCGGATCGACAGGGGCGGGGGGGCCGGCACGCAGTATTTT	CASRRIDRGGGAGTQYF	NA	few	17	TRBJ2-3	TRBV27
TGTGCCAGCAGCGTCGGGACTAGCGGGAGTCGTCAGTTCTTC	CASSVGTSGSRQFF	TRBD2	NA	14	TRBJ2-1	TRBV7-2
TGTGCCAGCAGCTCTTCTGCGCGAAGGGGGGGCCGGGAGCAGTACTTC	CASSSSARRGGREQYF	NA	once	16	TRBJ2-7	TRBV7-9
TGCAGTGCTAGAGATGTAACGGAGTCTTTCTACAATGAGCAGTTCTTC	CSARDVTESFYNEQFF	NA	NA	16	TRBJ2-1	TRBV20-1
TGTGCCAGCGGCAGCATGTCCCACAACTATGGCTACACCTTC	CASGSMSHNYGYTF	NA	NA	14	TRBJ1-2	TRBV7-2
TGTGCCAGCAGTCAATTACCGGGACAGGGTTATGAGCAGTTCTTC	CASSQLPGQGYEQFF	TRBD1	few	15	TRBJ2-1	TRBV12-3/TRBV12-4
TGTGCCAGCAGCTTAGTCTCCGGGACTGGGGCTTTCTTT	CASSLVSGTGAFF	NA	NA	13	TRBJ1-1	TRBV11-3